The 5 T cell receptor beta chains in this list originate from one sample, sequenced in a study of blood T cell repertoires in COVID-19. The protocol was immunoSEQ multiplex PCR, while the TCRdb copy is restricted to in-frame clones and leaves out a portion. The table includes about 95,000 clones, 70% to 90% detected once. Sequenced input: peripheral blood. The receptor source for this set is a human donor in a cohort sampled during active COVID-19.

CDR3 sequence reads: CASSQNSDRAGEAFF. Written as DNA, the CDR3 is TGTGCCAGCTCACAAAACTCGGACAGGGCGGGCGAAGCTTTCTTT. The chain uses TRBV18 and TRBJ1-1; 8 bases fit TRBD1. This CDR3 region has 15 residues. Germline V gene data show CDR1 as KGHSH and CDR2 as LQKENI. The V gene end was trimmed by 4 bases and the J gene end by 8 bases; junction bases not matched to a gene: 12.

V is TRBV19 and J is TRBJ2-1; 12 bases line up with TRBD1. V trimming: 8 bases; J trimming: 7 bases; junction bases outside the gene matches: 12. The germline V gene encodes CDR1 LNHDA and CDR2 SQIVND (reference sequence). There are 16 residues in the CDR3. CDR3 protein: CASHLTGTGGRNEQFF. CDR3 nucleotides: TGTGCCAGTCATCTTACCGGGACAGGGGGCCGAAATGAGCAGTTCTTC.

V is TRBV19 and J is TRBJ2-7; the match to TRBD1 covers 10 bases. Germline V lookup: CDR1 LNHDA, CDR2 SQIVND (reference sequence). CDR3 length: 14 residues. The junction had 9 bases not matched to a gene; V was cut back by 11 bases and J by 2 bases. The CDR3 DNA reads TGTGCCGGGAGAGGGACAGGGGTACCCTACGAGCAGTACTTC. Protein sequence: CAGRGTGVPYEQYF.

The chain has TRBV9 and TRBJ1-1; the D gene is possibly TRBD1 (6 bases). The CDR3 extends over 14 amino acids. The ends were cut back, 1 base at V and 5 bases at J, with 12 bases in the middle. Germline V gene sequence: CDR1 SGDLS, CDR2 YYNGEE. CDR3 sequence reads: CASSVRGAGTEAFF. DNA for the CDR3: TGTGCCAGCAGCGTACGGGGGGCTGGGACTGAAGCTTTCTTT.

The chain combines TRBV3-1 (or the pseudogene TRBV3-2) with TRBJ1-2, with D tentatively TRBD1 (6 bases). V was trimmed by 6 bases and J by 3 bases, leaving 17 bases between them. CDR1 and CDR2 (germline): LGHDT, YNNKEL (reference sequence). CDR3 size: 15 residues. CDR3 DNA sequence: TGTGCCAGCAGTAAGCGGGGGGGCGATTACTATGGCTACACCTTC. It codes for CASSKRGGDYYGYTF.